The next 30 T cell receptor beta chains were all read from a single sample in a study of blood T cell repertoires in COVID-19. Only in-frame clones appear in the TCRdb table, and some are missing; sequencing was by immunoSEQ multiplex PCR. The sample lists roughly 140,000 clones; more than 80% were seen once. The sequencing sample was made of PBMCs or T cells enriched from blood (not recorded which). All receptors derive from a woman aged 18-29 years who had been exposed to COVID-19.

The chain combines TRBV24-1 with TRBJ2-6, with a weak D call TRBD1 (6 bases). This CDR3 comprises 16 residues. V dropped 2 bases and J dropped 1 base, with 8 bases sitting between them. Germline V gives CDR1 KGHDR, CDR2 SFDVKD. The CDR3 sequence is CATSDSTGSGANVLTF. CDR3 nucleotides: TGTGCCACCAGTGATTCGACAGGTTCTGGGGCCAACGTCCTGACTTTC.

This clone has at least ten counts. This sequence joins TRBV2 and TRBJ2-3; D may be TRBD2 (6 bases). The CDR3 runs to 13 residues. V lost 5 bases to trimming and J lost 5 bases, with 11 bases between them. Germline V gene lookup returns CDR1 SNHLY and CDR2 FYNNEI. Here the CDR3 reads CASSLYSGDTQYF. The CDR3, as DNA: TGTGCCAGCAGTTTATATAGCGGAGATACGCAGTATTTT.

The J gene is TRBJ2-1, the V gene TRBV6-2 or TRBV6-3; D is perhaps TRBD2 (6 bases). With 5 bases removed from V and 3 bases from J, the gap between germline ends came to 14 bases. Germline V gene lookup returns CDR1 MNHEY and CDR2 SVGEGT. CDR3 size: 15 residues. The CDR3 protein is CASSLKAGLYNEQFF. CDR3 bases: TGTGCCAGCAGTCTGAAGGCGGGGCTCTACAATGAGCAGTTCTTC.

This clone was detected a few times. The V gene is TRBV5-5, the J gene TRBJ2-3; TRBD2 matches 14 bases. Germline V gives CDR1 SGHKS, CDR2 YYEKEE (reference sequence). This CDR3 spans 15 amino acids. With 7 bases clipped from V and 4 bases from J, the junction kept 5 bases outside the gene matches. CDR3 sequence: CASDSTSGRADTQYF. The CDR3 coding sequence is TGTGCCAGCGACTCGACTAGCGGGAGGGCAGATACGCAGTATTTT. The complete variable domain, with remaining parts taken from reference TRBV5-5 and TRBJ2-3, reads DAGVTQSPTHLIKTRGQQVTLRCSPISGHKSVSWYQQVLGQGPQFIFQYYEKEERGRGNFPDRFSARQFPNYSSELNVNALLLGDSALYLCASDSTSGRADTQYFGPGTRLTVL.

The chain combines TRBV7-9 with TRBJ2-2, with 10 nucleotides matching TRBD2. The CDR3 length is 15 residues. The germline V gene has CDR1 SEHNR and CDR2 FQNEAQ (reference sequence). The V and J ends lost 7 bases and 4 bases, in that order; junction bases with no gene match: 6. CDR3 in DNA: TGTGCCAGCACCTCAGGACTAGCGGCCACCGGGGAGCTGTTTTTT. This sequence encodes CASTSGLAATGELFF.

This sequence joins TRBV27 and TRBJ2-1; the match to TRBD1 covers 8 bases. Trimming removed 6 bases from V and 8 bases from J; junction bases left unmatched: 9. The CDR3 covers 14 residues. Germline CDR1 and CDR2: MNHEY and SMNVEV (reference sequence). The chain's CDR3 is CASRHIVQGDEQFF. The CDR3 bases are TGTGCCAGCAGACATATAGTACAGGGGGATGAGCAGTTCTTC.

The CDR3: CASRETVEQYF. The CDR3 bases are TGTGCCAGCAGGGAGACAGTCGAGCAGTACTTC. The chain carries TRBV2 and TRBJ2-7, with D perhaps TRBD1 (5 bases). This CDR3 region has 11 residues. The V gene's germline CDR1 is SNHLY and CDR2 FYNNEI. Deletions cut 6 bases from V and 6 bases from J, with 9 bases between.

This clone has more than one count but fewer than ten. J is TRBJ2-5 and V is TRBV6-5; TRBD1 is a possible D gene (6 bases). With 8 bases removed from V and 2 bases from J, the gap between germline ends came to 12 bases. The CDR3 length is 13 residues. Germline V gives CDR1 MNHEY, CDR2 SVGAGI. The CDR3 nucleotides are TGTGCCAGCTGGGACATCGGGCAAGAGACCCAGTACTTC. Protein: CASWDIGQETQYF.

The rearrangement links TRBV28 to TRBJ1-2, with a possible D match to TRBD1 (5 bases). V lost 5 bases, J lost 8 bases, and 27 bases lay in between. The CDR3 sequence is 17 residues long. In germline, CDR1 is MDHEN, CDR2 SYDVKM. The CDR3: CASSPPGTTSRFGGYTF. The CDR3 DNA reads as TGTGCCAGCAGTCCGCCCGGGACTACGTCGCGATTTGGGGGCTACACCTTC.

This sequence joins TRBV27 and TRBJ2-1; 7 bases are shared with TRBD2. Germline V gene lookup returns CDR1 MNHEY and CDR2 SMNVEV (reference sequence). V shed 6 bases, J shed 1 base, and the junction held 3 bases outside the gene matches. CDR3 length equals 14 residues. CDR3 in amino acids: CASSPGGSYNEQFF. The CDR3 bases are TGTGCCAGCAGCCCCGGGGGGTCCTACAATGAGCAGTTCTTC.

V is TRBV28 and J is TRBJ2-1; TRBD2 matches 8 bases. V was clipped by 4 bases and J by 4 bases; unmatched bases: 12. The germline CDR1 and CDR2 sequences are MDHEN and SYDVKM. CDR3 length: 17 amino acids. The CDR3 is CASSSGLDRPVYNEQFF. CDR3 coding DNA: TGTGCCAGCAGTTCGGGACTAGACCGCCCAGTGTACAATGAGCAGTTCTTC.

V usage is TRBV21-1 and J usage is TRBJ2-1; TRBD2 was called by the table and not checked on the DNA. TRBV21-1 is designated a pseudogene. The CDR3 runs to 16 residues. Written as DNA, the CDR3 is TGTGCCAGCAGCTGTGAGCCTAGACGGCCGAGGAATGAGCAGTTCTTC. This encodes CASSCEPRRPRNEQFF.

A few counts support this clone. This chain uses TRBV24-1 with TRBJ2-3, with D possibly TRBD2 on 5 matching bases. Looked up from germline, CDR1 is KGHDR and CDR2 is SFDVKD. This CDR3 spans 14 amino acids. V shed 4 bases and J shed 1 base, with 8 bases lying between them. The CDR3 DNA reads TGTGCCACCAGTGACCATAGCGGCACAGATACGCAGTATTTT. As protein: CATSDHSGTDTQYF.

This clone was found once. This chain links TRBV7-9 with TRBJ1-6; weak D call: TRBD1 (5 bases). Germline CDR1 and CDR2: SEHNR and FQNEAQ (reference sequence). The CDR3 contains 14 residues. Trimming left V 5 bases short and J 8 bases short, with 13 bases between. This CDR3 reads CASSPQGVDSPLHF. As DNA, the CDR3 is TGTGCCAGCAGCCCCCAAGGGGTGGATTCACCCCTCCACTTT.

This rearrangement joins TRBV2 to TRBJ2-3; TRBD2 matches 9 bases. CDR1 and CDR2 (germline): SNHLY, FYNNEI. Trimming at V came to 6 bases and at J to 5 bases, leaving 9 bases not matched to a gene. The CDR3 is 15 amino acids. CDR3 region: CASRALAGRGDTQYF. CDR3 nucleotide sequence: TGTGCCAGCAGGGCCCTAGCGGGAAGGGGAGATACGCAGTATTTT.

The chain uses TRBV19 and TRBJ1-4; 10 bases agree with TRBD1. CDR3 length equals 13 residues. In germline, CDR1 is LNHDA, CDR2 SQIVND (reference sequence). V gave up 5 bases and J gave up 14 bases; unmatched junction bases: 8. CDR3 residues: CASSQDRGNVLFF. CDR3 bases: TGTGCCAGTAGTCAGGACAGGGGGAATGTGCTGTTTTTT. Combining the CDR3 with reference TRBV19 and TRBJ1-4 gives the whole variable domain DGGITQSPKYLFRKEGQNVTLSCEQNLNHDAMYWYRQDPGQGLRLIYYSQIVNDFQKGDIAEGYSVSREKKESFPLTVTSAQKNPTAFYLCASSQDRGNVLFFGSGTQLSVL.

The CDR3 loop reads CASSPPRTGGDGYTF. For the CDR3, the DNA is TGTGCCAGCAGCCCCCCCCGAACAGGGGGCGATGGCTACACCTTC. The V and J genes are TRBV28 and TRBJ1-2, with 9 bases that match TRBD1. V trimming: 6 bases; J trimming: 6 bases; junction bases outside the gene matches: 11. This CDR3 is built from 15 residues. Germline V lookup: CDR1 MDHEN, CDR2 SYDVKM.

The chain joins TRBV6-5 to TRBJ2-2, with D hard to call. V was trimmed by 0 bases and J by 1 base, leaving 6 bases between them. Germline CDR1 and CDR2: MNHEY and SVGAGI. The CDR3 has 15 amino acids. CDR3 amino acids: CASSYSAGNTGELFF. The CDR3 region has the DNA TGTGCCAGCAGTTACTCGGCAGGGAACACCGGGGAGCTGTTTTTT.

The chain combines TRBV27 with TRBJ2-1; D possibly corresponds to TRBD1 (6 bases). This CDR3 contains 15 residues. Germline lookup yields CDR1 MNHEY and CDR2 SMNVEV (reference sequence). V was clipped by 5 bases and J by 1 base, with 12 bases between them. The CDR3 loop is CASSPLRGSYNEQFF. CDR3 bases: TGTGCCAGCAGTCCTCTCAGGGGTTCCTACAATGAGCAGTTCTTC.

The chain carries TRBV5-1 and TRBJ1-4; maybe TRBD1 (6 bases). Trimming removed 4 bases from V and 4 bases from J, with 11 bases in between. CDR3 length: 14 amino acids. Germline V lookup: CDR1 SGHRS, CDR2 YFSETQ. CDR3 sequence reads: CASSIGQLNEKLFF. CDR3 DNA: TGCGCCAGCAGCATCGGACAGCTTAATGAAAAACTGTTTTTT.

The CDR3 is CASSEEASGKGFF. The CDR3 nucleotides read TGTGCCAGCAGTGAAGAGGCTAGCGGGAAGGGGTTCTTC. This rearrangement joins TRBV2 to TRBJ2-1; TRBD2 matches at 9 bases. The CDR3 extends over 13 amino acids. Per germline, CDR1 SNHLY and CDR2 FYNNEI. V was clipped by 1 base and J by 15 bases; unmatched bases: 7.

J is TRBJ1-2 and V is TRBV7-9; D gene ambiguous. Germline loops: CDR1 SEHNR, CDR2 FQNEAQ (reference sequence). With 2 bases removed from V and 8 bases from J, the gap between germline ends came to 15 bases. The CDR3 is 14 residues long. This chain's CDR3 is CASSLYGMGSGYTF. The CDR3 coding sequence is TGTGCCAGCAGCTTATACGGGATGGGGTCGGGCTACACCTTC.

This clone has only one observation. The chain is built from TRBV3-1 (or the pseudogene TRBV3-2) and TRBJ2-5, with 10 bases lining up with TRBD2. CDR1 and CDR2 from the germline V gene are LGHDT and YNNKEL (reference sequence). This CDR3 has 16 amino acids. J gave up 1 base and V 4 bases, and 6 bases lay outside the gene matches. Here the CDR3 reads CASSPGLADRQETQYF. The CDR3 DNA reads as TGTGCCAGCAGCCCAGGACTAGCGGACCGCCAAGAGACCCAGTACTTC.

The chain links TRBV4-3 to TRBJ1-1, with D possibly being TRBD1 (6 bases). The CDR3 spans 14 residues. The germline V gene has CDR1 LGHNA and CDR2 YSLEER. Deletions cut 5 bases from V and 6 bases from J, with 16 bases between. CDR3: CASSYNTGFAEAFF. The CDR3 nucleotides are TGCGCCAGCAGCTACAACACAGGGTTCGCTGAAGCTTTCTTT.

This clone occurred a few times. For the CDR3, the DNA is TGTGCCAGCAGTTACTCTCATTCCGCGGGCTACGAGCAGTACTTC. Translating it yields CASSYSHSAGYEQYF. The J gene is TRBJ2-7, the V gene TRBV6-2 or TRBV6-3; D perhaps matches TRBD2 (5 bases). The CDR3 contains 15 residues. V lost 0 bases, J lost 3 bases, and 12 bases lay in between. In germline, CDR1 is MNHEY, CDR2 SVGEGT.

The J gene is TRBJ1-3, the V gene TRBV30; 8 bases align to TRBD1. Trimming at V came to 4 bases and at J to 2 bases, leaving 7 bases not matched to a gene. CDR1 and CDR2 (germline): GTSNPN, SVGIG (reference sequence). The CDR3 is 15 amino acids. The CDR3 sequence: CAWTPGQGAGNTIYF. The CDR3 nucleotides read TGTGCCTGGACCCCCGGACAGGGAGCTGGAAACACCATATATTTT. The variable domain in full, with the rest retrieved from reference TRBV30 and TRBJ1-3, is SQTIHQWPATLVQPVGSPLSLECTVEGTSNPNLYWYRQAAGRGLQLLFYSVGIGQISSEVPQNLSASRPQDRQFILSSKKLLLSDSGFYLCAWTPGQGAGNTIYFGEGSWLTVV.

V gene TRBV28 combines with J gene TRBJ1-1, with D perhaps matching TRBD1 (6 bases). This CDR3 has 15 residues. CDR1 is MDHEN, CDR2 SYDVKM, per germline. V lost 6 bases and J lost 4, with 18 bases in between. This CDR3 is CASSPGTTLSTEAFF. The CDR3 DNA follows: TGTGCCAGCAGCCCCGGGACAACACTATCCACTGAAGCTTTCTTT.

The chain employs TRBV2 and TRBJ1-5; 9 bases fit TRBD1. The V and J ends lost 7 bases and 5 bases, in that order; junction bases with no gene match: 9. The germline CDR1 and CDR2 sequences are SNHLY and FYNNEI. The CDR3 consists of 15 residues. The CDR3 here is CASNSLDRGDQPQHF. The CDR3 DNA sequence: TGTGCCAGCAACTCCTTGGACAGGGGAGATCAGCCCCAGCATTTT.

The chain couples TRBV6-1 to TRBJ1-1; the D is unclear. Germline V gene lookup returns CDR1 MNHNS and CDR2 SASEGT. There are 14 residues in the CDR3. V was shortened by 2 bases and J by 6 bases, with 13 bases between the two germline ends. The CDR3 DNA follows: TGTGCCAGCAGTGAACGGCAGGATTCGGCTGAAGCTTTCTTT. Amino acids: CASSERQDSAEAFF.

The genes are TRBV24-1 and TRBJ2-1, with TRBD1 matching over 11 bases. In germline, CDR1 is KGHDR, CDR2 SFDVKD. The CDR3 runs 13 residues. V dropped 9 bases and J dropped 8; count of bases not matched to a gene: 5. The CDR3 sequence is CATARTGGHEQFF. CDR3 coding DNA: TGTGCCACCGCCAGGACAGGGGGCCATGAGCAGTTCTTC.